These 31 T cell receptor beta chains share one sample of origin, sequenced in a study of CD8 T cells in Susac syndrome. It was with random hexamers that about 0.45 to 1 ug RNA was reverse transcribed. A single record per CDR3 protein comes from TCRdb applying MiXCR to the immunoSEQ multiplex PCR reads. The table has approximately 160,000 distinct CDR3 sequences, 85% to 95% seen once; the top ten hold roughly 0.13%. Sequenced input: CD4+ T cells from PBMCs. The receptors were sampled from a human donor in good health.

The CDR3 region has the DNA TGCGCCAGCAGCTTGGCTACTTACAACACTGAAGCTTTCTTT. Its protein product is CASSLATYNTEAFF. The chain uses TRBV5-1 and TRBJ1-1; D not resolved. Germline V gives CDR1 SGHRS, CDR2 YFSETQ. V was cut by 0 bases and J by 2 bases, with 8 bases left in between. This CDR3 is built from 14 residues.

This clonotype was observed once. The chain employs TRBV5-1 and TRBJ2-7, with TRBD1 identical over 10 bases. Germline V lookup: CDR1 SGHRS, CDR2 YFSETQ. The CDR3 loop spans 14 amino acids. Losses at the gene ends were 4 bases for V and 5 bases for J; bases not matched to a gene: 6. The CDR3 DNA follows: TGCGCCAGCAGCCGCGGAGGGACAGGGGACGAGCAGTACTTC. Translated, it gives CASSRGGTGDEQYF.

The V and J genes are TRBV20-1 and TRBJ2-7, with TRBD2 as a possible D gene (6 bases). With 6 bases removed from V and 5 bases from J, the gap between germline ends came to 11 bases. Germline V gene data show CDR1 as DFQATT and CDR2 as SNEGSKA (reference sequence). This CDR3 spans 11 amino acids. This chain's CDR3 is CSATRGDEQYF. The CDR3 nucleotides read TGCAGTGCCACGCGCGGGGACGAGCAGTACTTC.

CDR3 sequence (DNA): TGTGCCAGCTCACCAAAGGCCGGACAGGGGAGGAATACTGAAGCTTTCTTT. As protein: CASSPKAGQGRNTEAFF. The chain is built from TRBV18 and TRBJ1-1, with TRBD1 matching 9 bases. The CDR3 length is 17 residues. V shed 2 bases, J shed 5 bases, and the junction held 12 bases outside the gene matches. Germline loops: CDR1 KGHSH, CDR2 LQKENI.

The CDR3 DNA follows: TGCAGCGCCTCGGGACCTGATGAAAAACTGTTTTTT. Its protein is CSASGPDEKLFF. This chain links TRBV29-1 with TRBJ1-4; perhaps TRBD1 as D (5 bases). The V and J ends lost 7 bases and 6 bases respectively, with 12 bases between them. Germline CDR1 SQVTM, CDR2 ANQGSEA. The CDR3 totals 12 residues.

The rearrangement links TRBV3-1 to TRBJ1-6; 8 bases are shared with TRBD1. Looked up from germline, CDR1 is LGHDT and CDR2 is YNNKEL (reference sequence). The CDR3 loop spans 14 amino acids. Trimming took 3 bases from V and 6 from J; bases not matched to a gene: 1. CDR3 amino acids: CASSQQGANSPLHF. Written as DNA, the CDR3 is TGTGCCAGCAGCCAGCAGGGGGCTAATTCACCCCTCCACTTT.

This clonotype was recorded only once. The chain carries TRBV2 and TRBJ2-2; 10 bases are a match to TRBD1. This CDR3 has 15 amino acids. Germline V gene data show CDR1 as SNHLY and CDR2 as FYNNEI. Trimming cost V 6 bases and J 6 bases; bases outside gene matches: 7. The CDR3 loop reads CASRTGTGVPGELFF. The CDR3 bases are TGTGCCAGCAGGACCGGGACAGGGGTCCCCGGGGAGCTGTTTTTT.

This chain links TRBV19 with TRBJ2-2; the match to TRBD2 covers 7 bases. The V gene's germline CDR1 is LNHDA and CDR2 SQIVND (reference sequence). V was clipped by 6 bases and J by 7 bases; unmatched bases: 5. The CDR3 sequence is 13 residues long. The CDR3, as DNA: TGTGCCAGTAGCGGCGGGGGAGTCGGGGAGCTGTTTTTT. The encoded protein is CASSGGGVGELFF. The whole variable domain, filled in from reference TRBV19 and TRBJ2-2, reads DGGITQSPKYLFRKEGQNVTLSCEQNLNHDAMYWYRQDPGQGLRLIYYSQIVNDFQKGDIAEGYSVSREKKESFPLTVTSAQKNPTAFYLCASSGGGVGELFFGEGSRLTVL.

The V gene is TRBV29-1, the J gene TRBJ2-3; unclear D gene. The germline V gene has CDR1 SQVTM and CDR2 ANQGSEA. The V end lost 2 bases, the J end lost 0 bases, and 12 bases lay between the germline ends. The CDR3 totals 15 residues. CDR3 region: CSVEWPGVSTDTQYF. The CDR3 coding sequence is TGCAGCGTTGAATGGCCTGGGGTCAGCACAGATACGCAGTATTTT.

The chain joins TRBV20-1 to TRBJ1-5; D might be TRBD1 (5 bases). The CDR3 covers 15 residues. V was trimmed by 6 bases and J by 2 bases, leaving 17 bases between them. The V gene's germline CDR1 is DFQATT and CDR2 SNEGSKA (reference sequence). The CDR3 region is CSASGGRWGNQPQHF. CDR3 sequence (DNA): TGCAGTGCCTCGGGGGGGAGATGGGGCAATCAGCCCCAGCATTTT.

This clonotype was counted a single time. The rearrangement links TRBV5-1 to TRBJ1-2; D is unclear. V was clipped by 3 bases and J by 3 bases, with 18 bases between them. The CDR3 has 16 residues. Germline lookup yields CDR1 SGHRS and CDR2 YFSETQ. The CDR3 coding sequence is TGCGCCAGCAGCTACCCCGAGGCTTCCCTGGACTATGGCTACACCTTC. As protein: CASSYPEASLDYGYTF.

This clonotype was counted a few times. The CDR3: CASRRDSNQPQHF. For the CDR3, the DNA is TGTGCCAGCAGACGGGACAGTAATCAGCCCCAGCATTTT. The chain employs TRBV2 and TRBJ1-5; 7 bases map to TRBD1. The V gene end was trimmed by 6 bases and the J gene end by 4 bases; junction bases not matched to a gene: 3. The CDR3 consists of 13 residues. Germline assignment: CDR1 SNHLY and CDR2 FYNNEI.

The V call is TRBV4-1, the J call TRBJ1-2, with D possibly matching TRBD1 (6 bases). V lost 4 bases, J lost 13 bases, and 16 bases lay in between. The CDR3 loop spans 12 amino acids. Per the germline V gene, CDR1 is MGHRA and CDR2 is YSYEKL. The CDR3 DNA follows: TGCGCCAGCAGCCGGGGGACATCCTACTTCACCTTC. As protein: CASSRGTSYFTF.

The rearrangement uses TRBV30 and TRBJ1-1; D uncertain. The CDR3 sequence is 13 residues long. V was cut by 0 bases and J by 1 base, with 6 bases left in between. The V gene's germline CDR1 is GTSNPN and CDR2 SVGIG (reference sequence). DNA for the CDR3: TGTGCCTGGAGTGTAAGGCCGAACACTGAAGCTTTCTTT. Its translation: CAWSVRPNTEAFF.

The chain couples TRBV3-1 to TRBJ1-2; 7 bases align to TRBD1. The V segment lost 4 bases and the J segment 8 bases; nucleotides outside the gene matches: 10. Per germline, CDR1 LGHDT and CDR2 YNNKEL (reference sequence). The CDR3 is 14 residues long. CDR3 protein: CASSPWDSLEGYTF. The CDR3 bases are TGTGCCAGCAGCCCTTGGGACAGCCTTGAAGGCTACACCTTC.

The chain carries TRBV6-1 and TRBJ2-2, with a weak D call TRBD1 (6 bases). V was trimmed by 11 bases and J by 7 bases, leaving 17 bases between them. This CDR3 has 13 amino acids. Germline CDR1 is MNHNS and CDR2 is SASEGT. The CDR3 region has the DNA TGTGCCGGAAGAACAGGGTTCGACGGGGAGCTGTTTTTT. Its protein product is CAGRTGFDGELFF.

This chain joins TRBV10-3 and TRBJ1-4; TRBD1 matches 7 bases. Per the germline V gene, CDR1 is ENHRY and CDR2 is SYGVKD. CDR3 length equals 12 residues. V dropped 11 bases and J dropped 3; count of bases not matched to a gene: 3. This CDR3 reads CAVGTANEKLFF. The CDR3 bases are TGTGCCGTCGGGACAGCTAATGAAAAACTGTTTTTT.

The rearrangement joins TRBV3-1 to TRBJ1-6, with D hard to call. V shed 1 base and J shed 6 bases, with 10 bases lying between them. The CDR3 has 15 amino acids. Germline-derived CDR1 and CDR2 are LGHDT and YNNKEL (reference sequence). CDR3 sequence reads: CASSQGEWGNSPLHF. CDR3 sequence (DNA): TGTGCCAGCAGCCAAGGGGAATGGGGTAATTCACCCCTCCACTTT.

The chain joins TRBV20-1 to TRBJ2-1; 12 bases are shared with TRBD2. Germline-derived CDR1 and CDR2 are DFQATT and SNEGSKA (reference sequence). The junction had 4 bases not matched to a gene; V was cut back by 1 base and J by 0 bases. The CDR3 extends over 17 amino acids. In DNA form, the CDR3 reads TGCAGTGCTAGAGGCCTAGCGGGGGGGCCCTCCTACAATGAGCAGTTCTTC. This sequence encodes CSARGLAGGPSYNEQFF.

The chain joins TRBV7-9 to TRBJ2-7; D not certain. Germline V gene lookup returns CDR1 SEHNR and CDR2 FQNEAQ (reference sequence). The V end lost 3 bases, the J end lost 0 bases, and 6 bases lay between the germline ends. The CDR3 totals 13 residues. The DNA of the CDR3 is TGTGCCAGCAGCTTCTCAAGCTCCTACGAGCAGTACTTC. Protein sequence: CASSFSSSYEQYF. Supplemented by reference TRBV7-9 and TRBJ2-7, the full variable domain reads DTGVSQNPRHKITKRGQNVTFRCDPISEHNRLYWYRQTLGQGPEFLTYFQNEAQLEKSRLLSDRFSAERPKGSFSTLEIQRTEQGDSAMYLCASSFSSSYEQYFGPGTRLTVT.

This clonotype was found once. The CDR3 bases are TGTGCCAGCTCACCCCCAGGGAAGAGGTACAATGAGCAGTTCTTC. Translated: CASSPPGKRYNEQFF. The genes are TRBV18 and TRBJ2-1; D is perhaps TRBD1 (5 bases). Germline V gene sequence: CDR1 KGHSH, CDR2 LQKENI. Trimming took off 3 bases at V and 4 bases at J, with 13 bases between the two ends. The CDR3 totals 15 residues.

This clonotype has a single count. V is TRBV9 and J is TRBJ2-7; 10 nucleotides agree with TRBD2. The CDR3 has 14 amino acids. V gave up 0 bases and J gave up 8 bases; unmatched junction bases: 5. Germline-derived CDR1 and CDR2 are SGDLS and YYNGEE. In DNA form, the CDR3 reads TGTGCCAGCAGCGTAGATCTAGCGGGGGAAAAGCAGTACTTC. It translates to CASSVDLAGEKQYF.

This clonotype appeared once. This chain links TRBV30 with TRBJ1-2; 9 bases map to TRBD1. Germline values: CDR1 GTSNPN, CDR2 SVGIG (reference sequence). CDR3 length: 14 amino acids. V lost 2 bases to trimming and J lost 4 bases; unmatched junction nucleotides: 5. CDR3 region: CAWSLLTGGYGYTF. The CDR3 DNA is TGTGCCTGGAGTCTCTTGACAGGGGGCTATGGCTACACCTTC.

The gene calls are TRBV5-4 and TRBJ2-5; the match to TRBD1 covers 7 bases. There are 14 residues in the CDR3. Germline V lookup: CDR1 SGHNT, CDR2 YYREEE (reference sequence). Germline trimming cut 4 bases from V and 5 bases from J; bases unmatched to any gene: 8. The CDR3 sequence is CASSPHGRGETQYF. The CDR3 DNA follows: TGTGCCAGCAGCCCCCACGGCAGGGGGGAGACCCAGTACTTC.

The gene calls are TRBV12-3 or TRBV12-4 and TRBJ2-5; 12 bases fit TRBD2. The length of the CDR3 is 14 residues. V dropped 5 bases and J dropped 9; count of bases not matched to a gene: 7. The CDR3 loop is CASSPPSGGAAQYF. DNA of the CDR3: TGTGCCAGCAGTCCCCCTAGCGGGGGGGCGGCCCAGTACTTC.

The rearrangement uses TRBV2 and TRBJ1-2, with D possibly TRBD1 on 5 matching bases. Germline loops: CDR1 SNHLY, CDR2 FYNNEI. Trimming cost V 8 bases and J 2 bases, with 18 bases left between them. The CDR3 extends over 15 amino acids. The CDR3 DNA reads TGTGCCAGCCCCGGGACCCAAGAGGGAAACTATGGCTACACCTTC. Its translation is CASPGTQEGNYGYTF.

This rearrangement joins TRBV5-1 to TRBJ2-1, with TRBD2 matching over 7 bases. The CDR3 totals 16 residues. The J segment lost 0 bases and the V segment lost 4 bases, leaving 7 bases of the junction unmatched. The germline CDR1 and CDR2 sequences are SGHRS and YFSETQ. The CDR3 spells CASSPLPGGSYNEQFF. CDR3 coding DNA: TGCGCCAGCAGCCCGCTCCCGGGGGGCTCCTACAATGAGCAGTTCTTC.

With regard to this clonotype: Germline is not matched at one junction end, which may reflect a read error. J is TRBJ2-3 and V is TRBV2; the match to TRBD2 covers 7 bases. The CDR3 has 17 residues. Germline assignment: CDR1 SNHLY and CDR2 FYNNEI. The CDR3 coding sequence is TGTGCCAGCAGTGAATTCGGTAGCGGGTATTCCACATATACGCAGTATTTT. Protein product: CASSEFGSGYSTYTQYF.

The chain is built from TRBV6-5 and TRBJ1-1; TRBD1 is a possible D gene (6 bases). The CDR3 is 15 residues long. Germline-derived CDR1 and CDR2 are MNHEY and SVGAGI. Trimming pared 6 bases from V and 3 bases from J, leaving 17 bases between. Written as DNA, the CDR3 is TGTGCCAGCAGCCGGGTCAGGGGATGGGACACTGAAGCTTTCTTT. Protein sequence: CASSRVRGWDTEAFF.

V usage is TRBV12-3 or TRBV12-4 and J usage is TRBJ1-1, with TRBD1 as a possible D gene (5 bases). CDR3 length equals 14 residues. The V and J ends lost 6 bases and 4 bases respectively, with 15 bases between them. The CDR3 nucleotides read TGTGCCAGCAGCCTCAGGGTTTTGAGCACTGAAGCTTTCTTT. It encodes CASSLRVLSTEAFF.

The CDR3: CASSRDRGRTANTGELFF. CDR3 sequence (DNA): TGCGCCAGCAGTAGGGACAGGGGGAGGACGGCGAACACCGGGGAGCTGTTTTTT. The V gene is TRBV4-1, the J gene TRBJ2-2; 11 nucleotides line up with TRBD1. The germline V gene has CDR1 MGHRA and CDR2 YSYEKL. CDR3 length: 18 residues. Germline trimming cut 6 bases from V and 0 bases from J; bases unmatched to any gene: 9.